A single sample is the source of the 32 T cell receptor beta chains below, sequenced in a study of CD8 T cells in ankylosing spondylitis. Each CDR3 protein gets one entry after TCRdb re-called the 5' RACE reads with MiXCR. The sample shows about 240,000 distinct CDR3 sequences, 7.5% to 9% of them seen only once. The sequenced material came from blood, either unsorted or a sorted T cell fraction (not recorded which). These receptors were taken from a male donor with ankylosing spondylitis or in good health (not recorded which).

This clonotype was picked up a small number of times. V and J are TRBV18 and TRBJ2-7, with 9 bases aligning to TRBD1. This CDR3 has 16 residues. The germline CDR1 and CDR2 sequences are KGHSH and LQKENI. Trimming took 0 bases from V and 5 from J; bases not matched to a gene: 8. The CDR3 nucleotides are TGTGCCAGCTCACCACCGAAAGGGACAGGGTGGGACGAGCAGTACTTC. Its translation: CASSPPKGTGWDEQYF.

The V call is TRBV2, the J call TRBJ1-2; D call uncertain. Trimming shortened V by 2 bases and J by 0 bases, and 10 bases separated the two germline ends. Germline values: CDR1 SNHLY, CDR2 FYNNEI. This CDR3 contains 15 residues. The CDR3 DNA is TGTGCCAGCAGTGAACTCGCTATAGCTAACTATGGCTACACCTTC. Protein sequence: CASSELAIANYGYTF.

This clonotype was counted ten times or more. The chain couples TRBV4-3 to TRBJ2-3, with TRBD2 identical over 12 bases. CDR3 length equals 16 residues. J gave up 4 bases and V 0 bases, and 2 bases lay outside the gene matches. From germline, CDR1 is LGHNA and CDR2 YSLEER. DNA for the CDR3: TGCGCCAGCAGCCAAGACCCTAGCGGGGGGGCAGATACGCAGTATTTT. Translating it yields CASSQDPSGGADTQYF.

This clonotype was observed a few times. V usage is TRBV7-3 and J usage is TRBJ2-7; 7 bases fit TRBD2. In germline, CDR1 is SGHTA, CDR2 FQGTGA. J gave up 3 bases and V 0 bases, and 14 bases lay outside the gene matches. There are 18 residues in the CDR3. The CDR3 region has the DNA TGTGCCAGCAGCTTAACGACGGGGAAGGGACTACCTGACTACGAGCAGTACTTC. It encodes CASSLTTGKGLPDYEQYF.

As regards this clonotype: A much larger clone sits a single nucleotide away, making a read error possible. The chain uses TRBV12-3 or TRBV12-4 and TRBJ1-2; D gene unclear. The CDR3 extends over 13 amino acids. V was trimmed by 6 bases and J by 8 bases, leaving 16 bases between them. The CDR3 here is CASSDHRVWGYTF. The DNA of the CDR3 is TGTGCCAGCAGCGACCATCGGGTGTGGGGCTACACCTTC.

Only a few counts were recorded for this clonotype. The chain couples TRBV20-1 to TRBJ2-7; TRBD2 agrees at 11 bases. The ends lost 3 bases at V and 1 base at J; junction bases unmatched: 5. This CDR3 comprises 15 residues. The germline V gene encodes CDR1 DFQATT and CDR2 SNEGSKA (reference sequence). The CDR3 is CSASEGTSGSYEQYF. CDR3 DNA sequence: TGCAGTGCTAGCGAGGGGACTAGCGGATCCTACGAGCAGTACTTC.

This clonotype was seen ten or more times. The chain is built from TRBV5-1 and TRBJ2-1, with TRBD1 matching 7 bases. Germline lookup yields CDR1 SGHRS and CDR2 YFSETQ. Germline trimming cut 7 bases from V and 9 bases from J; bases unmatched to any gene: 13. The CDR3 runs 14 residues. CDR3 loop: CASGSGQRVTEQFF. CDR3 bases: TGCGCCAGCGGATCGGGACAGAGAGTCACTGAGCAGTTCTTC.

This clonotype was detected only a few times. This chain uses TRBV7-2 with TRBJ2-7, with 9 bases that match TRBD1. The length of the CDR3 is 14 residues. Germline loops: CDR1 SGHTA, CDR2 FQGNSA. V dropped 4 bases and J dropped 2; count of bases not matched to a gene: 3. This CDR3 is CASSSRTGAYEQYF. The CDR3 DNA is TGTGCCAGCAGCTCCCGGACAGGGGCCTACGAGCAGTACTTC.

Many counts were recorded for this clonotype. The gene calls are TRBV7-9 and TRBJ1-2; a possible D gene is TRBD1 (6 bases). CDR3 length: 14 amino acids. Germline-derived CDR1 and CDR2 are SEHNR and FQNEAQ (reference sequence). The V end lost 5 bases, the J end lost 7 bases, and 17 bases lay between the germline ends. The CDR3, as DNA: TGTGCCAGCAGCCCCCTTGGGGGGGCGAGTGGCTACACCTTC. This codes for CASSPLGGASGYTF.

The table lists this clonotype with many counts. V and J are TRBV5-1 and TRBJ2-5; D remains unclear. V was cut by 4 bases and J by 4 bases, with 8 bases left in between. The CDR3 runs 12 residues. Germline V gives CDR1 SGHRS, CDR2 YFSETQ. The CDR3 reads CASSPGRETQYF. Written as DNA, the CDR3 is TGCGCCAGCAGCCCTGGTCGAGAGACCCAGTACTTC.

Ten or more counts support this clonotype. The V and J genes are TRBV5-1 and TRBJ2-2, with 9 bases aligning to TRBD1. The ends lost 4 bases at V and 4 bases at J; junction bases unmatched: 5. The CDR3 length is 15 residues. CDR1 and CDR2 from the germline V gene are SGHRS and YFSETQ. In nucleotides, the CDR3 is TGCGCCAGCAGCCCCGACAGGGGGTTCACCGGGGAGCTGTTTTTT. Protein: CASSPDRGFTGELFF.

This clonotype was detected many times. The chain combines TRBV7-8 with TRBJ2-3; 10 bases fit TRBD1. Germline values: CDR1 SGHVS, CDR2 FQNEAQ. The V and J ends lost 5 bases and 8 bases, in that order; junction bases with no gene match: 10. This CDR3 spans 15 amino acids. The CDR3: CASSTGGTGDGTQYF. The CDR3 nucleotides read TGTGCCAGCAGCACAGGCGGGACAGGGGATGGTACGCAGTATTTT.

This clonotype was found many times. The chain has TRBV9 and TRBJ2-7; TRBD2 might be the D (5 bases). CDR1 is SGDLS and CDR2 is YYNGEE in the germline V gene. Trimming stripped 0 bases from V and 0 bases from J, with 7 bases between. The CDR3 spans 14 residues. The CDR3 spells CASSVGSGSYEQYF. The CDR3 region has the DNA TGTGCCAGCAGCGTAGGCAGCGGCTCCTACGAGCAGTACTTC.

This chain uses TRBV23-1 with TRBJ2-7, with D possibly being TRBD2 (5 bases). TRBV23-1 is annotated as an ORF whose role is uncertain. The CDR3 spans 14 residues. Trimming took off 7 bases at V and 3 bases at J, with 16 bases between the two ends. The CDR3 here is CASIHNGLLYEQYF. As DNA, the CDR3 is TGCGCCAGCATTCATAATGGACTCCTCTACGAGCAGTACTTC.

The rearrangement joins TRBV7-9 to TRBJ2-4; TRBD1 might be the D (6 bases). The ends were cut back, 2 bases at V and 0 bases at J, with 11 bases in the middle. The germline V gene encodes CDR1 SEHNR and CDR2 FQNEAQ (reference sequence). The CDR3 runs to 16 residues. CDR3 in amino acids: CASSLSQGLAKNIQYF. For the CDR3, the DNA is TGTGCCAGCAGCTTATCTCAGGGGCTAGCCAAAAACATTCAGTACTTC.

At least ten counts were recorded for this clonotype. J is TRBJ1-1 and V is TRBV19, with TRBD1 as a possible D gene (5 bases). CDR1 is LNHDA, CDR2 SQIVND, per germline (reference sequence). V lost 7 bases and J lost 4, with 16 bases in between. The CDR3 covers 14 residues. The CDR3 here is CASTSDIRATEAFF. CDR3 coding DNA: TGTGCCAGTACCTCGGACATCCGTGCCACTGAAGCTTTCTTT. The whole variable domain, remainder taken from reference TRBV19 and TRBJ1-1, is DGGITQSPKYLFRKEGQNVTLSCEQNLNHDAMYWYRQDPGQGLRLIYYSQIVNDFQKGDIAEGYSVSREKKESFPLTVTSAQKNPTAFYLCASTSDIRATEAFFGQGTRLTVV.

This clonotype was seen only a few times. Sequence at one end of the junction differs from germline and may be a read error. The genes are TRBV11-1 and TRBJ2-7; D gene unclear. CDR1 is SGHAT, CDR2 FQDESV, per germline (reference sequence). The CDR3 has 12 amino acids. CDR3 region: CASSNQRSPARF. In nucleotides, the CDR3 is TGTGCCAGCAGCAACCAGAGGAGCCCAGCGAGGTTC. The whole variable domain, filled in from reference TRBV11-1 and TRBJ2-7, reads EAEVAQSPRYKITEKSQAVAFWCDPISGHATLYWYRQILGQGPELLVQFQDESVVDDSQLPKDRFSAERLKGVDSTLKIQPAELGDSAMYLCASSNQRSPARFGPGTRLTVT.

Only a few counts were recorded for this clonotype. The V gene is TRBV5-5, the J gene TRBJ2-5; D possibly corresponds to TRBD1 (6 bases). The CDR3 covers 13 residues. V was shortened by 3 bases and J by 3 bases, with 9 bases between the two germline ends. The germline CDR1 and CDR2 sequences are SGHKS and YYEKEE (reference sequence). Here the CDR3 DNA reads TGTGCCAGCAGCTGGACAGTTAAAGAGACCCAGTACTTC. Its translation: CASSWTVKETQYF.

This clonotype was picked up many times. The chain has TRBV5-1 and TRBJ2-1, with 9 bases aligning to TRBD2. Trimming at V came to 4 bases and at J to 9 bases, leaving 5 bases not matched to a gene. Germline loops: CDR1 SGHRS, CDR2 YFSETQ. This CDR3 is 13 amino acids long. CDR3 coding DNA: TGCGCCAGCAGCCGCATGACTAGCGGTGAGCAGTTCTTC. This encodes CASSRMTSGEQFF.

This clonotype was detected many times. The CDR3 loop reads CSAPLTDNYGYTF. The CDR3 nucleotides read TGCAGTGCTCCATTGACAGACAACTATGGCTACACCTTC. This chain joins TRBV20-1 and TRBJ1-2; TRBD1 is a possible D gene (5 bases). The ends were cut back, 5 bases at V and 2 bases at J, with 12 bases in the middle. The length of the CDR3 is 13 residues. Per the germline V gene, CDR1 is DFQATT and CDR2 is SNEGSKA (reference sequence).

In this sample, this clonotype turned up many times. The chain combines TRBV3-1 with TRBJ2-7, with TRBD2 identical over 7 bases. CDR1 and CDR2 from the germline V gene are LGHDT and YNNKEL (reference sequence). CDR3 length: 14 amino acids. Germline trimming cut 2 bases from V and 3 bases from J; bases unmatched to any gene: 4. The CDR3 region is CASSQWAGDYEQYF. The CDR3, as DNA: TGTGCCAGCAGCCAATGGGCGGGAGACTACGAGCAGTACTTC.

At least ten counts were recorded for this clonotype. The chain combines TRBV4-2 with TRBJ2-5, with D perhaps matching TRBD1 or TRBD2 (5 bases each). This CDR3 region has 16 residues. The ends were cut back, 2 bases at V and 1 base at J, with 14 bases in the middle. Germline V gene data show CDR1 as LGHNA and CDR2 as YNFKEQ. The CDR3, as DNA: TGTGCCAGCAGCCAACCGCTTGAGGGGATCCAAGAGACCCAGTACTTC. Protein product: CASSQPLEGIQETQYF.

This clonotype appeared many times. J is TRBJ1-5 and V is TRBV6-2 or TRBV6-3, with 7 bases fitting TRBD1. The germline CDR1 and CDR2 sequences are MNHEY and SVGEGT. This CDR3 is 20 amino acids long. Trimming at V came to 4 bases and at J to 2 bases, leaving 20 bases not matched to a gene. CDR3 nucleotides: TGTGCCAGCAGTTTGGCCTTTGGGCAGGGGGAGGTAGGAGGCAATCAGCCCCAGCATTTT. Translating gives CASSLAFGQGEVGGNQPQHF.

V usage is TRBV4-1 and J usage is TRBJ2-1, with TRBD2 identical over 10 bases. Germline lookup yields CDR1 MGHRA and CDR2 YSYEKL. V lost 1 base and J lost 5; bases outside the gene matches: 17. This CDR3 has 20 residues. In DNA form, the CDR3 reads TGCGCCAGCAGCCAAGCATGGCTAGCGGGAGATATGGGGGGGAACAATGAGCAGTTCTTC. This sequence encodes CASSQAWLAGDMGGNNEQFF.

There are many counts of this clonotype. The chain employs TRBV12-3 or TRBV12-4 and TRBJ2-2; 9 nucleotides align to TRBD1. J gave up 7 bases and V 4 bases, and 10 bases lay outside the gene matches. The CDR3 loop spans 16 amino acids. CDR3 coding DNA: TGTGCCAGCAGTTCGACGGACAGGGGTTTTCGCGGGGAGCTGTTTTTT. This codes for CASSSTDRGFRGELFF.

This clonotype was seen ten or more times. The DNA of the CDR3 is TGTGCCAGCAGTTTAGTAGGGGGCGCGAACTATGGCTACACCTTC. Translating it yields CASSLVGGANYGYTF. V usage is TRBV12-3 or TRBV12-4 and J usage is TRBJ1-2; 7 bases line up with TRBD1. V dropped 1 base and J dropped 2; count of bases not matched to a gene: 4. There are 15 residues in the CDR3.

This clonotype was picked up many times. J is TRBJ1-5 and V is TRBV4-3, with a tentative D call TRBD1 (6 bases). Looked up from germline, CDR1 is LGHNA and CDR2 is YSLEER. Trimming stripped 0 bases from V and 2 bases from J, with 14 bases between. The CDR3 sequence is 17 residues long. The CDR3, as DNA: TGCGCCAGCAGCCAAGACAGGGGAGGTAGTGGCAATCAGCCCCAGCATTTT. Amino acids: CASSQDRGGSGNQPQHF.

The sample holds many counts of this clonotype. The V gene is TRBV25-1, the J gene TRBJ2-6; D is unclear. The CDR3 totals 16 residues. V gave up 4 bases and J gave up 2 bases, with 12 bases separating them. Germline-derived CDR1 and CDR2 are MGHDK and SYGVNS. The CDR3 DNA is TGTGCCAGCAGTGTCGTGGGTGCGGCTGGGGCCAACGTCCTGACTTTC. Protein product: CASSVVGAAGANVLTF. Looking up the rest from reference TRBV25-1 and TRBJ2-6 gives the full variable domain: EADIYQTPRYLVIGTGKKITLECSQTMGHDKMYWYQQDPGMELHLIHYSYGVNSTEKGDLSSESTVSRIRTEHFPLTLESARPSHTSQYLCASSVVGAAGANVLTFGAGSRLTVL.

This chain uses TRBV5-5 with TRBJ2-7; either TRBD1 or TRBD2 may fit D (5 bases each). Per germline, CDR1 SGHKS and CDR2 YYEKEE (reference sequence). Trimming took 2 bases from V and 2 from J, leaving 11 bases between them. The CDR3 spans 14 residues. The CDR3 DNA reads TGTGCCAGCAGCTTTTGGGACGGTCCCTACGAGCAGTACTTC. Encoded protein: CASSFWDGPYEQYF.

The chain couples TRBV7-8 to TRBJ2-5; D not resolved. The V end was cut by 5 bases, the J end by 4 bases, with 14 bases between. CDR1 is SGHVS, CDR2 FQNEAQ, per germline. The CDR3 contains 14 residues. The CDR3 protein is CASSQIMGAETQYF. The CDR3 DNA sequence: TGTGCCAGCAGCCAGATAATGGGCGCAGAGACCCAGTACTTC.

This clonotype was seen repeatedly, ten times or more. This chain uses TRBV10-3 with TRBJ2-7; the D is unclear. The germline V gene has CDR1 ENHRY and CDR2 SYGVKD. V lost 0 bases and J 3 bases, leaving 3 bases between the germline ends. The CDR3 runs to 12 residues. CDR3 in DNA: TGTGCCATCAGTGAGTCGTACTACGAGCAGTACTTC. This codes for CAISESYYEQYF.

Ten or more counts support this clonotype. The rearrangement joins TRBV4-3 to TRBJ2-3; D uncertain. This CDR3 region has 16 residues. The germline V gene has CDR1 LGHNA and CDR2 YSLEER. Trimming removed 0 bases at V and 0 bases at J, with 10 bases between. The DNA of the CDR3 is TGCGCCAGCAGCCAAGACCGGGCGGCAAGCACAGATACGCAGTATTTT. Translating gives CASSQDRAASTDTQYF.